The sequence of this TCR beta chain was determined in a study of yellow fever vaccine responses in identical twins. Whole-study results and caveats: Among the twins, the vaccine T cell response reportedly seemed partly convergent and partly personalized.

MiXCR was run by TCRdb on the RT-PCR reads, yielding one entry per CDR3 protein. Of about 10,000 distinct CDR3 sequences listed, 75% to 90% were seen once; the top ten hold 2%. This clonotype was detected a few times. Its antigen is not known. The germline gives CDR1 LNHNV, CDR2 YYDKDF (reference sequence). There are 15 residues in the CDR3. The ends lost 4 bases at V and 4 bases at J; junction bases unmatched: 8. The source was T cells from blood (PBMCs), unsorted or a sorted subset (not recorded which), collected before or after yellow fever vaccination (not recorded which). The origin of this receptor is a young woman who received the yellow fever vaccine. V usage is TRBV15 and J usage is TRBJ1-2; TRBD1 matches at 8 bases. Here the CDR3 DNA reads TGTGCCACCAGCACCCAGGGGGCCTGGCTCTATGGCTACACCTTC. Translation gives CATSTQGAWLYGYTF.